Listed below are T cell receptor beta chains from one sample, sequenced in a study of T cells in Graves' hyperthyroidism and ophthalmopathy. MiXCR, applied by TCRdb to the multiplex PCR reads, yields one record per CDR3 protein. The sample includes a few hundred thousand distinct CDR3 sequences, about 15% of them seen just once. The sequencing sample was made of blood. The source of these receptors is a woman aged 25 to 45 with Graves' hyperthyroidism. The conserved cysteine and the conserved F or W are not part of the CDR3 here.

cdr3_aa,j_call,v_call
ASSYSTGTAGNEQF,TRBJ2-1,TRBV6-5
SAGGRGSGNTIY,TRBJ1-3,TRBV20-1
AWGGGSFTYNEQF,TRBJ2-1,TRBV30
ASSQRELSTDTQY,TRBJ2-3,TRBV12-3/TRBV12-4
SAGQGANQPQH,TRBJ1-5,TRBV20-1
SATGRIYEQY,TRBJ2-7,TRBV20-1
ASSRPSTGTTEETQY,TRBJ2-5,TRBV7-8
ASSLAGGNYEQY,TRBJ2-7,TRBV3-1
ASSLGSGVAYEQY,TRBJ2-7,TRBV7-2
ASSQGLAGTTDTQY,TRBJ2-3,TRBV18
ASSLQTDSNQPQH,TRBJ1-5,TRBV5-6
AGGQPSDTQY,TRBJ2-3,TRBV28
ASSSSPLADTQY,TRBJ2-3,TRBV12-3/TRBV12-4
ASSLKGGSDEQF,TRBJ2-1,TRBV3-1
ASSLGTGEEQY,TRBJ2-7,TRBV5-1
ASSQPTGTAAF,TRBJ1-1,TRBV3-1
ASSARTGGEREVFTGELF,TRBJ2-2,TRBV7-9
ASSQDWANYGYT,TRBJ1-2,TRBV6-2/TRBV6-3
ASSLISRYSSYNEQF,TRBJ2-1,TRBV7-9
ASSHGPDEQY,TRBJ2-7,TRBV11-2
ATSLQGTGELF,TRBJ2-2,TRBV24-1
ASSSMGLADNEQF,TRBJ2-1,TRBV7-3